The present T cell receptor (beta chain) was sequenced within a study of long-term antiretroviral therapy in people with HIV (dated by TCRdb to 2022 to 2024). The study in broad terms: The earliest samples were collected about a decade before the 2015 WHO recommendation for immediate ART, when ART was typically delayed until CD4 counts fell. No cross-contamination during QIAcube processing turned up in test extractions that ran a monoclonal T-cell line alongside more than 30 polyclonal samples. A retrospective serial study tested whether ART initiation and durable HIV suppression were associated with changes in peripheral blood TRB repertoire composition and diversity. About 40% of the 30 participants with HIV were female. A total of 150 to 200 cryopreserved PBMC samples were contributed to the cohort by 30 adults with confirmed HIV infection, with samples collected serially over a mean of around 6 years (range 1-12). Overall study outcomes, separate from this receptor: Inferences about post-ART repertoire changes are limited because no data were available on ART adherence, viral resistance or therapy changes. Because pre-ART samples had limited cell numbers, unsorted PBMC were profiled rather than sorted CD4+ and CD8+ T cells. Starting ART was linked to a significant rise in TRB diversity, yet even after long-term ART the diversity remained significantly lower than in transplant donor controls. Expanded TRB clones identified before ART initiation dominated the repertoire across all time points, though the dominance fluctuated and decreased in many PLHIV after ART. HIV repertoires had narrower CDR3 length ranges than controls, and the network structure suggested an antigen-experienced repertoire that shifted only slightly toward naive after ART. Limited PBMC availability meant only the TCR beta chain was sequenced, without alpha chain pairing. The samples span the years 2004 to 2017, and the ART regimens used at that time may not be as effective as current regimens.

The immunoSEQ hsTCRB v3.0 assay was used at survey level resolution for TRB variable region sequencing. The target sequencing depth for TRB was roughly 35,000-55,000 T-cell genomes per sample. An Illumina MiSeq with a v3 150-cycle kit was used to sequence the pooled TRB libraries. Concerning the study's data processing: Analysis of repertoires was carried out in R inside a reproducible Nextflow workflow spanning QC, data transformation and analysis. Custom analyses were implemented in LymphoSeq2, an R package for AIRR-Seq data exploration. After excluding several samples that yielded fewer than 5000 total TRB sequences, some 190 HIV repertoires remained for analysis. Among the 188 retained HIV repertoires, about 60 were collected before ART initiation and approximately 130 were collected after ART initiation. Repertoires were downsampled to 5000 TRB nucleotide sequences, with summary statistics averaged over 100 downsampling iterations. The analysis kept only TRB sequences whose CDR3 regions were at least seven amino acids long. Diversity was assessed using a clonality score derived from Shannon entropy and using the Gini coefficient. In repertoire networks, the top 5000 CDR3 amino acid sequences were linked whenever an edit distance of one separated two sequences. Antigen specificity groups and MHC restriction were predicted for TRB CDR3 amino acid sequences with GLIPH2. CDR3 amino acid sequences were matched against VDJdb and McPAS-TCR to flag known CMV, EBV, HIV or tissue antigen associations. Pre-ART, post-ART and control groups were compared with Wilcoxon signed-rank tests and Holm-Bonferroni correction. The source is immuneACCESS, and TCRdb retained only in-frame sequences with V and J called. Part of the clones is not carried over; for the studies checked, unresolved V genes explain less than half of this, and the remainder is unexplained. V and J calls and clone size come straight from that table; D and trimming were deduced from the DNA. This sample has about 27,000 clones in its table, and approximately 81% of those were observed once. The top ten clonotypes cover about 8.2% of the sample.

To be included, a participant needed at least one PBMC sample from before ART initiation plus at least two post-ART samples. All participants with HIV were treated in the United States of America. Before DNA extraction, cryopreserved samples of about 0.9-11 million PBMC were thawed and washed. At the time of the earliest PBMC sample, participants with HIV were aged between about 20 and 54 years. Per participant, PBMC samples came from 1-4 timepoints prior to ART initiation and 2-8 timepoints following ART initiation, for a median of 7 samples. Serial HIV viral load, CD4+ T-cell count, ART history and demographic data were obtained for every participant. Genomic DNA was extracted from unsorted PBMC with a Qiagen kit on a QIAcube, processed in batches of 12 samples. Comment on this clone: What antigen it recognizes has not been identified. No base quality information exists; no much larger clone differs at one position.

CDR1 and CDR2 were assigned from the germline V gene (reference sequence) as GTSNPN and SVGIG. Measured from the cysteine to the phenylalanine, the CDR3 is 16 residues long. The sequence is cut down to CDR3 DNA, 48 bases in frame from base 1. Between the V and J ends, shortened by 6 bases and 5 bases respectively, the junction contains 25 bases. The specimen was unsorted PBMCs, collected 3 years after starting antiretroviral therapy. The receptor was isolated from a man between 35 and 55 years old with HIV. The rearrangement joined TRBV30 to TRBJ2-5; 6 matching bases give a weak D call of TRBD2. The CDR3: CACLRSAGRPGETQYF. DNA sequence: TGTGCCTGCCTGCGAAGTGCGGGACGACCGGGGGAGACCCAGTACTTC.